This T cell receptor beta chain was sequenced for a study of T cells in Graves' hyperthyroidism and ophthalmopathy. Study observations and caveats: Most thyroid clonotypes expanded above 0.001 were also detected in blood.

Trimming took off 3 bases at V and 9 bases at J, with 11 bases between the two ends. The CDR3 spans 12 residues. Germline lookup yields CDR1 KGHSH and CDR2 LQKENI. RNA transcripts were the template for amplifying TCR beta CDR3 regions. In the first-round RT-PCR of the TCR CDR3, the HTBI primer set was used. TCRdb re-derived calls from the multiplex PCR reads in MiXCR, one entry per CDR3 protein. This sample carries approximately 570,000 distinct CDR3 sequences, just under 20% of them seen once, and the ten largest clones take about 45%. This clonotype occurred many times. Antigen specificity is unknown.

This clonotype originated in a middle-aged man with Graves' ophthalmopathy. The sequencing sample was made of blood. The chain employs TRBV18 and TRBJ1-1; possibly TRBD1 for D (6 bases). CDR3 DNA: TGTGCCAGCTCACCTGACAGGCACCAAGCTTTCTTT. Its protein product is CASSPDRHQAFF.